The 18 T cell receptor beta chains presented below share a single source sample, sequenced in a study of vaccination and CD4 T cells after COVID-19. Oncomine TCR Beta short-read sequencing was applied to DNA from cultured CD4+ T cells. TCRdb reanalysed the PCR reads using MiXCR and keeps one entry per CDR3 protein. The data hold roughly 12,000 distinct CDR3 sequences, with around four fifths observed a single time. Treatment described: approximately nine-day PBMC culture with coronavirus spike peptide pools or control peptides (ViraFEST assay). Their specific antigens are unknown. The material was CD4+ T cells from blood, cultured in vitro, obtained after SARS-CoV-2 vaccination. The receptors were gathered from a human donor who received a COVID-19 vaccine.

The J gene is TRBJ2-1, the V gene TRBV6-5; 11 positions agree with TRBD2. With 1 base clipped from V and 9 bases from J, the junction kept 5 bases outside the gene matches. The CDR3 loop spans 15 amino acids. CDR1 MNHEY and CDR2 SVGAGI come from the germline V gene. CDR3 bases: TGTGCCAGCAGTTACTTTAGCGGGGGGGCTCGTGAGCAGTTCTTC. Protein sequence: CASSYFSGGAREQFF.

The chain uses TRBV21-1 and TRBJ2-7; TRBD1 is the table's D call and was not checked against the DNA. TRBV21-1 is a pseudogene locus. This CDR3 has 16 residues. The CDR3 here is CASSKERDRESYEQYF. The DNA for the CDR3 is TGTGCCAGCAGCAAAGAGCGGGACAGGGAATCCTACGAGCAGTACTTC.

V is TRBV10-1 and J is TRBJ1-4; D perhaps matches TRBD1 (6 bases). Germline loops: CDR1 WNHNN, CDR2 SYGVQD (reference sequence). The germline V and J ends were trimmed by 3 bases and 7 bases, with 12 bases remaining between them. The CDR3 length is 14 residues. CDR3 protein: CASSETGTFEKLFF. DNA of the CDR3: TGCGCCAGCAGTGAAACCGGGACATTTGAAAAACTGTTTTTT.

The CDR3 DNA is TGTGCCAGCAGCAAAGGGACAGGGTCAGTAAACACCATATATTTT. It specifies CASSKGTGSVNTIYF. This chain links TRBV11-2 with TRBJ1-3, with 9 bases that match TRBD1. Germline assignment: CDR1 SGHAT and CDR2 FQNNGV. The CDR3 is 15 amino acids. V was pared by 5 bases and J by 6 bases, with 8 bases of the junction left unmatched.

This chain connects TRBV7-3 to TRBJ1-2; no firm D call. The germline V and J ends were trimmed by 3 bases and 2 bases, with 7 bases remaining between them. CDR3 length equals 13 residues. Germline V gives CDR1 SGHTA, CDR2 FQGTGA. Written as DNA, the CDR3 is TGTGCCAGCAGCTTTTATAGCAACTATGGCTACACCTTC. Translated: CASSFYSNYGYTF. The whole variable domain, filled in from reference TRBV7-3 and TRBJ1-2, reads GAGVSQTPSNKVTEKGKYVELRCDPISGHTALYWYRQSLGQGPEFLIYFQGTGAADDSGLPNDRFFAVRPEGSVSTLKIQRTERGDSAVYLCASSFYSNYGYTFGSGTRLTVV.

This chain links TRBV30 with TRBJ1-6; D gene uncertain. The CDR3 is 13 residues long. Germline V CDR1 and CDR2: GTSNPN, SVGIG (reference sequence). V shed 0 bases and J shed 9 bases, with 9 bases lying between them. CDR3 sequence (DNA): TGTGCCTGGAGTGTACCTGGTCTTTCACCCCTCCACTTT. Amino acid sequence: CAWSVPGLSPLHF.

Only a few counts were recorded for this clonotype. The chain uses TRBV12-3 or TRBV12-4 and TRBJ1-2, with 9 positions matching TRBD1. The CDR3 loop spans 15 amino acids. V shed 3 bases and J 4 bases; nucleotides not matched to a gene: 6. DNA of the CDR3: TGTGCCAGCAGTTTGGCGACAGGGGGACTCTATGGCTACACCTTC. Residues: CASSLATGGLYGYTF.

The rearrangement links TRBV10-3 to TRBJ1-3; D gene ambiguous. Looked up from germline, CDR1 is ENHRY and CDR2 is SYGVKD. V shed 0 bases and J shed 0 bases, with 12 bases lying between them. CDR3 length equals 17 residues. DNA of the CDR3: TGTGCCATCAGTGAGTCGCGGGATATTAGCTCTGGAAACACCATATATTTT. This sequence encodes CAISESRDISSGNTIYF.

In this sample, this clonotype turned up once. The V and J genes are TRBV5-1 and TRBJ1-2, with a tentative D call TRBD1 (5 bases). The V gene's germline CDR1 is SGHRS and CDR2 YFSETQ. This CDR3 has 16 amino acids. Trimming took off 3 bases at V and 6 bases at J, with 21 bases between the two ends. The CDR3 DNA is TGCGCCAGCAGCTCCGGAGGCTTGGGGGGACTTGATGGCTACACCTTC. It yields the protein CASSSGGLGGLDGYTF.

This clonotype is medium-sized. V and J are TRBV2 and TRBJ2-5, with a weak D call TRBD2 (5 bases). Germline CDR1 SNHLY, CDR2 FYNNEI. The V end lost 8 bases, the J end lost 4 bases, and 17 bases lay between the germline ends. The CDR3 covers 14 residues. CDR3 amino acids: CASWFIGDRETQYF. CDR3 DNA sequence: TGTGCCAGCTGGTTTATCGGGGATCGAGAGACCCAGTACTTC.

The J gene is TRBJ2-3, the V gene TRBV20-1; D is uncertain. Trimming took 1 base from V and 3 from J, leaving 8 bases between them. The germline gives CDR1 DFQATT, CDR2 SNEGSKA (reference sequence). The CDR3 consists of 13 residues. The CDR3 loop is CSARAVLTDTQYF. DNA for the CDR3: TGCAGTGCTAGAGCGGTTCTGACAGATACGCAGTATTTT.

V is TRBV19 and J is TRBJ2-7; D may correspond to TRBD1 or TRBD2 (5 bases each). Germline V lookup: CDR1 LNHDA, CDR2 SQIVND (reference sequence). The length of the CDR3 is 12 residues. Trimming cost V 10 bases and J 3 bases, with 13 bases left between them. Here the CDR3 DNA reads TGTGCCACTAAGGGGACCAACTACGAGCAGTACTTC. Amino acid sequence: CATKGTNYEQYF.

This clonotype was seen more than once but under ten times. The rearrangement links TRBV7-6 to TRBJ1-5, with D unclear. V was trimmed by 1 base and J by 0 bases, leaving 7 bases between them. This CDR3 contains 15 residues. Germline loops: CDR1 SGHVS, CDR2 FNYEAQ. Here the CDR3 DNA reads TGTGCCAGCAGCTTAGGTGGAGGTAGCAATCAGCCCCAGCATTTT. Residues: CASSLGGGSNQPQHF.

To note about this clonotype: An end of the junction does not agree with germline; a read error may underlie this. V gene TRBV6-1 combines with J gene TRBJ1-5, with D hard to call. The germline gives CDR1 MNHNS, CDR2 SASEGT. The CDR3 is made up of 15 amino acids. CDR3 nucleotides: TGCGCCAGCAGTGAGCGTGTGGCAGTCAATCAGCCCCAGCATTTT. Amino acids: CASSERVAVNQPQHF.

V usage is TRBV11-3 and J usage is TRBJ1-1; 9 nucleotides align to TRBD1. V lost 4 bases and J lost 5; bases outside the gene matches: 2. Germline CDR1 SGHNT, CDR2 YENEEA. The CDR3 is 13 amino acids. CDR3 loop: CASSSGQGTEAFF. The CDR3, as DNA: TGTGCCAGCAGCTCGGGACAGGGAACTGAAGCTTTCTTT.

This rearrangement joins TRBV25-1 to TRBJ1-3, with D unresolved. This CDR3 has 11 residues. The V end was cut by 10 bases, the J end by 0 bases, with 4 bases between. Per germline, CDR1 MGHDK and CDR2 SYGVNS. CDR3 DNA: TGTGCCACCTACTCTGGAAACACCATATATTTT. Translation gives CATYSGNTIYF.

The chain is built from TRBV12-3 or TRBV12-4 and TRBJ2-3; 12 nucleotides align to TRBD2. This CDR3 has 15 amino acids. The V and J ends lost 7 bases and 6 bases, in that order; junction bases with no gene match: 8. The CDR3 loop is CASTSASGGADTQYF. DNA for the CDR3: TGTGCCAGCACATCAGCTAGCGGGGGGGCGGATACGCAGTATTTT.

The V gene is TRBV20-1, the J gene TRBJ1-1, with 9 bases identical to TRBD1. Germline V CDR1 and CDR2: DFQATT, SNEGSKA (reference sequence). The junction had 6 bases not matched to a gene; V was cut back by 6 bases and J by 1 base. This CDR3 is 14 amino acids long. The CDR3 nucleotides read TGCAGTGCGTCCGGGACAGGGTGGAACACTGAAGCTTTCTTT. This encodes CSASGTGWNTEAFF.